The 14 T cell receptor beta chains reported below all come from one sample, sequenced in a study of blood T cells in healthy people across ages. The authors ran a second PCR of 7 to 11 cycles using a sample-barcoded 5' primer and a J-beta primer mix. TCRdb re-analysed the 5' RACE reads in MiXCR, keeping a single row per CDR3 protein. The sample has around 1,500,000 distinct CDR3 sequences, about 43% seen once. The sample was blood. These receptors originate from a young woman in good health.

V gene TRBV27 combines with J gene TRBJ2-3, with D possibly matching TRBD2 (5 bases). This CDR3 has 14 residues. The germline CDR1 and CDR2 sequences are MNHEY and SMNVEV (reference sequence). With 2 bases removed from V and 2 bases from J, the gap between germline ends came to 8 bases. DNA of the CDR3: TGTGCCAGCAGTTTAGGACTTTACACAGATACGCAGTATTTT. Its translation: CASSLGLYTDTQYF.

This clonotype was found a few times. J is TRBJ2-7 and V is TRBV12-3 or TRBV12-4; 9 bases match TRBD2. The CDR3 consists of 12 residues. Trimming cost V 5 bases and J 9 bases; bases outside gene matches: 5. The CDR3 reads CASSRTSDMQYF. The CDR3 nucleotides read TGTGCCAGCAGTCGGACTAGCGACATGCAGTACTTC.

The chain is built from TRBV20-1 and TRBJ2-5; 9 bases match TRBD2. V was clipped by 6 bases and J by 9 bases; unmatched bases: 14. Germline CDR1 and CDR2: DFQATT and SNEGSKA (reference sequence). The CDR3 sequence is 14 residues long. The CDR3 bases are TGCAGTGCCCGAAAGACTAGCGGCAATTCGGCCCAGTACTTC. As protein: CSARKTSGNSAQYF.

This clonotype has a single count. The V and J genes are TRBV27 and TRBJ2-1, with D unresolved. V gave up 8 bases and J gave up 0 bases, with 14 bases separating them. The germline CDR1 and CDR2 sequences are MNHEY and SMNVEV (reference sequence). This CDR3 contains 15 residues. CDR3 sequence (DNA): TGTGCCAGCTTGACCGCTTTGGGCTCCTACAATGAGCAGTTCTTC. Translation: CASLTALGSYNEQFF.

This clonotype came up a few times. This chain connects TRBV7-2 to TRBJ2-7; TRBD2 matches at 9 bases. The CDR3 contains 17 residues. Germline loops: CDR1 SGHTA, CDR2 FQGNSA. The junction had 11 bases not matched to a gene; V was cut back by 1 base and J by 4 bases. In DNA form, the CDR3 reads TGTGCCAGCAGCTTAGGGTCGGTAGCGGGAGCCTCTTACGAGCAGTACTTC. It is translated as CASSLGSVAGASYEQYF.

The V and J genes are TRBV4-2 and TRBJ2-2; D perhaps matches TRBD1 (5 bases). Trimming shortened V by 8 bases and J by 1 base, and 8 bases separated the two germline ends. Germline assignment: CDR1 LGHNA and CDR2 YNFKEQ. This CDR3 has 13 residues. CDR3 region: CASEGENTGELFF. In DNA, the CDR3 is TGTGCCAGCGAAGGGGAGAACACCGGGGAGCTGTTTTTT.

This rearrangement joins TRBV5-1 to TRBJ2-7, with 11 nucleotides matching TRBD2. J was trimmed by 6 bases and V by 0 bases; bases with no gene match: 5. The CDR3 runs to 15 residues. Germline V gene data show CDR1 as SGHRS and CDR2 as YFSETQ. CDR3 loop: CASSLGVTSGSEQYF. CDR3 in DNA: TGCGCCAGCAGCTTGGGAGTCACTAGCGGGAGCGAGCAGTACTTC.

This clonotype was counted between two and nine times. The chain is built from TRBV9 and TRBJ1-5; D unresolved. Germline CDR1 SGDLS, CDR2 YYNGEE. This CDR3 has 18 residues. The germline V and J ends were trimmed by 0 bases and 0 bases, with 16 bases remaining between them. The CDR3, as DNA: TGTGCCAGCAGCGTAGAAGAAAGGGAGGACTATAGCAATCAGCCCCAGCATTTT. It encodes CASSVEEREDYSNQPQHF.

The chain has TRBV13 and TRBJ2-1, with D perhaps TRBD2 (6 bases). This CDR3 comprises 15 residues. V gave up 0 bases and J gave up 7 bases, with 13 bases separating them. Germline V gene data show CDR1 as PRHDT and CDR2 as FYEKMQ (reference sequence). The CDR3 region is CASSLGRGRRNEQFF. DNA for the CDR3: TGTGCCAGCAGCTTAGGACGGGGGAGGAGGAATGAGCAGTTCTTC.

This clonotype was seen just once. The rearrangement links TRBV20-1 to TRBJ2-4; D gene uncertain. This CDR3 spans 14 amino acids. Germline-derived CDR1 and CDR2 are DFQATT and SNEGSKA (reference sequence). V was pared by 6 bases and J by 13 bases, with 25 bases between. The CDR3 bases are TGCAGTGCACATAGGATGCACTTAGACAATGAGCAGTACTTC. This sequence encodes CSAHRMHLDNEQYF.

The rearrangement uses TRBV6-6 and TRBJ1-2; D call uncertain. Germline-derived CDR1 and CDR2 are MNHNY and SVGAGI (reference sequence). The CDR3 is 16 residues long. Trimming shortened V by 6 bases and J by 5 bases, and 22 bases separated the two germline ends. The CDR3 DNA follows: TGTGCCAGCAGGGCGCGGGGAACCTTCAATGATTATGGCTACACCTTC. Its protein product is CASRARGTFNDYGYTF.

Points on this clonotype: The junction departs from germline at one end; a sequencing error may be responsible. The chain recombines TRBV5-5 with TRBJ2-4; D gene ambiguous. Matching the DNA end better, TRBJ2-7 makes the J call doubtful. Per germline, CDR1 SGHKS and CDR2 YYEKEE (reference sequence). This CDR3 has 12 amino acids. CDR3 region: CTSSLELGEQYF. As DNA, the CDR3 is TGTACCAGCAGCTTAGAGTTAGGCGAGCAGTACTTC.

This CDR3 is CASSQEGESKNIQYF. The CDR3 DNA reads as TGCGCCAGCAGCCAAGAAGGCGAAAGCAAAAACATTCAGTACTTC. This rearrangement joins TRBV4-1 to TRBJ2-4; D is ambiguous. The germline V gene has CDR1 MGHRA and CDR2 YSYEKL. The CDR3 consists of 15 residues. Trimming pared 0 bases from V and 3 bases from J, leaving 9 bases between.

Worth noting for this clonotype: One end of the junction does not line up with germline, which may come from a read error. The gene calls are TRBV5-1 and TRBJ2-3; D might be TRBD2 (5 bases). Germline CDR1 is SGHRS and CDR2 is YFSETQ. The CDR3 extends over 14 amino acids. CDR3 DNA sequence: TGCGCCAGCAGCTTGGCCAGCGGCACAGATACGCGGTATTTT. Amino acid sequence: CASSLASGTDTRYF.